A single sample is the source of the 3 T cell receptor beta chains below, sequenced in a study of cytomegalovirus exposure and HLA in healthy donors. In the PCR, 60 Vbeta and 13 Jbeta primers were used. The repertoire was sequenced with immunoSEQ multiplex PCR; TCRdb's copy has only in-frame clones and lacks some. The sample has around 170,000 clones, around 80% seen once. Input material: PBMCs. Receptors originate from a woman aged 40 to 50 in good health and CMV-seronegative.

Worth noting for this clone: This sample also contains other DNA sequences that code for the same CDR3. This rearrangement joins TRBV5-4 to TRBJ2-7, with TRBD1 matching over 9 bases. Losses at the gene ends were 0 bases for V and 5 bases for J; bases not matched to a gene: 3. From germline, CDR1 is SGHNT and CDR2 YYREEE (reference sequence). The CDR3 totals 14 residues. Here the CDR3 DNA reads TGTGCCAGCAGCTTGGGGGACAGGGAACACGAGCAGTACTTC. Translated, it gives CASSLGDREHEQYF.

This clone appeared a single time. The V and J genes are TRBV5-5 and TRBJ1-2; 7 bases match TRBD1. J lost 4 bases, V lost 4 bases, and 10 bases had no gene match. The CDR3 length is 15 residues. Germline values: CDR1 SGHKS, CDR2 YYEKEE (reference sequence). CDR3: CASSPGLQGSYGYTF. The CDR3, as DNA: TGTGCCAGCAGCCCGGGTCTACAGGGGAGCTATGGCTACACCTTC.

On this clone itself: The junction departs from germline at one end; a sequencing error may be responsible. CDR3 protein: CSSSLQVRSNTF. CDR3 sequence (DNA): TGTTCCAGCAGCTTACAAGTCCGGTCGAATACCTTC. The V call is TRBV7-9, the J call TRBJ1-2, with D hard to call. The CDR3 is 12 amino acids. Germline V gene data show CDR1 as SEHNR and CDR2 as FQNEAQ (reference sequence).